The 13 T cell receptor beta chains given below trace back to one sample, sequenced in a study of blood T cell repertoires in COVID-19. Assay: immunoSEQ multiplex PCR; the TCRdb copy retains only in-frame clones and omits some. This table holds about 130,000 clones, about 80% found once. Sequencing was done on a sample of PBMCs or T cells enriched from blood (not recorded which). The receptors stem from a man aged 45-65 years who had recovered from COVID-19.

The chain employs TRBV11-3 and TRBJ2-5; TRBD1 aligns across 9 bases. Germline assignment: CDR1 SGHNT and CDR2 YENEEA. The CDR3 extends over 13 amino acids. V gave up 4 bases and J gave up 5 bases; unmatched junction bases: 2. CDR3 sequence: CASSSTGGETQYF. The CDR3 nucleotides read TGTGCCAGCAGCTCGACAGGGGGGGAGACCCAGTACTTC.

The V and J genes are TRBV15 and TRBJ1-2; 10 bases line up with TRBD1. J lost 4 bases, V lost 1 base, and 6 bases had no gene match. CDR1 is LNHNV and CDR2 is YYDKDF in the germline V gene (reference sequence). The CDR3 length is 16 residues. The chain's CDR3 is CATSRGGGTGAYGYTF. In DNA form, the CDR3 reads TGTGCCACCAGCAGAGGCGGTGGGACAGGGGCCTATGGCTACACCTTC. The full variable domain, in which reference TRBV15 and TRBJ1-2 provide the parts outside the CDR3, is DAMVIQNPRYQVTQFGKPVTLSCSQTLNHNVMYWYQQKSSQAPKLLFHYYDKDFNNEADTPDNFQSRRPNTSFCFLDIRSPGLGDTAMYLCATSRGGGTGAYGYTFGSGTRLTVV.

The chain is built from TRBV4-3 and TRBJ1-4; 10 bases map to TRBD1. CDR3 length: 16 amino acids. The J segment lost 3 bases and the V segment lost 0 bases, leaving 1 base of the junction unmatched. Germline V gene lookup returns CDR1 LGHNA and CDR2 YSLEER. The CDR3 DNA sequence: TGCGCCAGCAGCCAAGAAGGACAGGGGGCTAATGAAAAACTGTTTTTT. This codes for CASSQEGQGANEKLFF.

The chain has TRBV25-1 and TRBJ2-7; 8 bases are a match to TRBD1. With V trimmed by 3 bases and J by 1 base, 2 bases remained unmatched. The length of the CDR3 is 14 residues. CDR1 MGHDK and CDR2 SYGVNS come from the germline V gene. CDR3 in amino acids: CASSEGQASYEQYF. The CDR3 nucleotides are TGTGCCAGCAGTGAGGGACAGGCTTCCTACGAGCAGTACTTC.

The sample holds one count of this clone. The chain carries TRBV18 and TRBJ1-3, with unresolved D. The CDR3 loop spans 15 amino acids. V was trimmed by 0 bases and J by 5 bases, leaving 11 bases between them. The germline CDR1 and CDR2 sequences are KGHSH and LQKENI. CDR3 DNA: TGTGCCAGCTCACCACCAGGCGGATCCCGAAACACCATATATTTT. Translation gives CASSPPGGSRNTIYF.

The chain joins TRBV7-9 to TRBJ2-2; 7 bases line up with TRBD2. CDR3 size: 17 residues. Germline V lookup: CDR1 SEHNR, CDR2 FQNEAQ (reference sequence). The ends lost 3 bases at V and 3 bases at J; junction bases unmatched: 10. The CDR3 region has the DNA TGTGCCAGCAGCTTGACTAGCCTCGAGAAGTACACCGGGGAGCTGTTTTTT. It yields the protein CASSLTSLEKYTGELFF. The entire variable domain, with the rest obtained from reference TRBV7-9 and TRBJ2-2, is as follows: DTGVSQNPRHKITKRGQNVTFRCDPISEHNRLYWYRQTLGQGPEFLTYFQNEAQLEKSRLLSDRFSAERPKGSFSTLEIQRTEQGDSAMYLCASSLTSLEKYTGELFFGEGSRLTVL.

CDR3 sequence: CASSLSGGAYEQYF. The CDR3 DNA reads TGTGCCAGCAGCCTGAGCGGGGGGGCCTACGAGCAGTACTTC. This chain connects TRBV3-1 (or the pseudogene TRBV3-2) to TRBJ2-7, with 10 bases that match TRBD2. The J segment lost 2 bases and the V segment lost 4 bases, leaving 2 bases of the junction unmatched. The CDR3 is 14 amino acids. Germline V gene lookup returns CDR1 LGHDT and CDR2 YNNKEL (reference sequence).

CDR3 sequence: CASSPRTSGGAITDTQYF. The CDR3 region has the DNA TGTGCCAGCAGCCCTCGGACTAGCGGGGGGGCCATCACAGATACGCAGTATTTT. The V call is TRBV27, the J call TRBJ2-3; TRBD2 agrees at 15 bases. Losses at the gene ends were 6 bases for V and 2 bases for J; bases not matched to a gene: 9. Germline CDR1 reads MNHEY; CDR2 reads SMNVEV (reference sequence). The CDR3 contains 18 residues.

V gene TRBV10-1 combines with J gene TRBJ2-7, with 7 bases fitting TRBD1. The junction had 12 bases not matched to a gene; V was cut back by 8 bases and J by 8 bases. The CDR3 totals 13 residues. Germline V gene data show CDR1 as WNHNN and CDR2 as SYGVQD (reference sequence). DNA for the CDR3: TGCGCCAGCGCCTTTACTTCACAGGGGCAGCAGTACTTC. It codes for CASAFTSQGQQYF.

V gene TRBV5-6 combines with J gene TRBJ1-3; a possible D gene is TRBD1 (6 bases). The CDR3 runs 13 residues. The germline CDR1 and CDR2 sequences are SGHDT and YYEEEE. The ends were cut back, 4 bases at V and 1 base at J, with 6 bases in the middle. CDR3 sequence: CASSTGSGNTIYF. CDR3 bases: TGTGCCAGCAGCACAGGGTCTGGAAACACCATATATTTT.

V gene TRBV19 combines with J gene TRBJ2-1; 10 bases match TRBD2. V lost 3 bases and J lost 8; bases outside the gene matches: 7. Germline V lookup: CDR1 LNHDA, CDR2 SQIVND (reference sequence). This CDR3 region has 15 residues. CDR3 sequence: CASSIQAGGLHEQFF. As DNA, the CDR3 is TGTGCCAGTAGTATCCAAGCGGGGGGGCTCCATGAGCAGTTCTTC.

The chain joins TRBV11-1 to TRBJ2-7; no firm D call. In germline, CDR1 is SGHAT, CDR2 FQDESV (reference sequence). Trimming pared 5 bases from V and 3 bases from J, leaving 11 bases between. CDR3 length: 13 residues. The CDR3 reads CASSRRQVYEQYF. In nucleotides, the CDR3 is TGTGCCAGCAGCCGTAGACAAGTCTACGAGCAGTACTTC.

This clone was observed a single time. V usage is TRBV29-1 and J usage is TRBJ1-2; D gene uncertain. Germline loops: CDR1 SQVTM, CDR2 ANQGSEA. The CDR3 runs 12 residues. V lost 1 base to trimming and J lost 5 bases, with 8 bases between them. The CDR3 nucleotides are TGCAGCGTTGAAGGGACTGAATATGGCTACACCTTC. It codes for CSVEGTEYGYTF.